Below are 21 T cell receptor beta chains sequenced from a single sample in a study of radiotherapy plus CTLA-4 blockade in lung cancer. The data were produced by immunoSEQ multiplex PCR, yet TCRdb's version contains in-frame clones alone and is incomplete. The sample has over 60,000 clones; around 90% are singletons. The material was peripheral blood, obtained from a patient treated with radiotherapy plus ipilimumab. The origin of the receptors is a human donor with non-small cell lung cancer that progressed on radiotherapy plus ipilimumab.

The chain joins TRBV5-1 to TRBJ2-2; unclear D gene. Trimming shortened V by 5 bases and J by 2 bases, and 13 bases separated the two germline ends. Germline CDR1 and CDR2: SGHRS and YFSETQ. This CDR3 is 15 amino acids long. CDR3 residues: CASSLPAGNTGELFF. DNA of the CDR3: TGCGCCAGCAGTCTTCCGGCCGGAAACACCGGGGAGCTGTTTTTT.

The chain joins TRBV2 to TRBJ2-5; 7 positions match TRBD1. The trim removed 6 bases at V and 2 bases at J, leaving 9 bases unmatched. The CDR3 loop spans 15 amino acids. Looked up from germline, CDR1 is SNHLY and CDR2 is FYNNEI. Here the CDR3 DNA reads TGTGCCAGCAGGTTACAGGGGTTAGCACAAGAGACCCAGTACTTC. It is translated as CASRLQGLAQETQYF.

The chain employs TRBV7-9 and TRBJ1-4; 7 bases agree with TRBD1. The junction had 18 bases not matched to a gene; V was cut back by 4 bases and J by 7 bases. The CDR3 is 18 amino acids. In germline, CDR1 is SEHNR, CDR2 FQNEAQ (reference sequence). The DNA of the CDR3 is TGTGCCAGCAGCTCCCGAACGAACACACAGGGGCATATTGAAAAACTGTTTTTT. It codes for CASSSRTNTQGHIEKLFF.

The CDR3 bases are TGTGCCAGCAGCGTAGGGGTAGCGGGAGGCCTGGAGACCCAGTACTTC. Translation: CASSVGVAGGLETQYF. V gene TRBV9 combines with J gene TRBJ2-5; 10 bases align to TRBD2. This CDR3 comprises 16 residues. Germline trimming cut 0 bases from V and 5 bases from J; bases unmatched to any gene: 7. Germline CDR1 and CDR2: SGDLS and YYNGEE.

This rearrangement joins TRBV28 to TRBJ2-7; unclear D gene. Germline lookup yields CDR1 MDHEN and CDR2 SYDVKM. The V end was cut by 3 bases, the J end by 2 bases, with 5 bases between. CDR3 size: 12 residues. The CDR3 is CASSLAPYEQYV. CDR3 nucleotides: TGTGCCAGCAGTTTGGCGCCCTACGAGCAGTACGTC.

The chain has TRBV30 and TRBJ2-2; the D call may be TRBD1 or TRBD2 (7 bases each). The V gene lost 3 bases and the J gene lost 3 bases, with 17 bases spanning the gap. Germline CDR1 GTSNPN, CDR2 SVGIG (reference sequence). The length of the CDR3 is 16 residues. Here the CDR3 DNA reads TGTGCCTGGAGGCTGCAGGGGGGAGGGCACACCGGGGAGCTGTTTTTT. Its translation: CAWRLQGGGHTGELFF.

This clone has just one count. The rearrangement uses TRBV5-4 and TRBJ1-1; D gene unclear. V was cut by 2 bases and J by 8 bases, with 22 bases left in between. This CDR3 has 16 amino acids. From germline, CDR1 is SGHNT and CDR2 YYREEE (reference sequence). The DNA for the CDR3 is TGTGCCAGCAGCTTAAGGCCATCGACGACCCTTGCGGAAGCTTTCTTT. It codes for CASSLRPSTTLAEAFF. The full variable domain, its missing parts supplied by reference TRBV5-4 and TRBJ1-1, is ETGVTQSPTHLIKTRGQQVTLRCSSQSGHNTVSWYQQALGQGPQFIFQYYREEENGRGNFPPRFSGLQFPNYSSELNVNALELDDSALYLCASSLRPSTTLAEAFFGQGTRLTVV.

This rearrangement joins TRBV28 to TRBJ2-7, with D hard to call. Between the trimmed V and J ends, which lost 6 bases and 3 bases, there was a span of 6 bases. This CDR3 has 11 residues. CDR1 is MDHEN and CDR2 is SYDVKM in the germline V gene. The CDR3 sequence: CASSPDYEQYF. CDR3 sequence (DNA): TGTGCCAGCAGCCCTGACTACGAGCAGTACTTC.

The chain joins TRBV4-2 to TRBJ1-5, with D hard to call. Trimming left V 2 bases short and J 5 bases short, with 13 bases between. The germline V gene encodes CDR1 LGHNA and CDR2 YNFKEQ. CDR3 size: 15 residues. CDR3 sequence reads: CASSQSFKVDQPQHF. The CDR3 DNA reads as TGTGCCAGCAGCCAAAGTTTTAAGGTGGATCAGCCCCAGCATTTT.

The chain employs TRBV6-5 and TRBJ2-7, with D unresolved. Per germline, CDR1 MNHEY and CDR2 SVGAGI. The CDR3 is 12 amino acids. Trimming took 4 bases from V and 5 from J, leaving 9 bases between them. CDR3 sequence: CASSLRADEQYF. For the CDR3, the DNA is TGTGCCAGCAGTTTACGGGCAGACGAGCAGTACTTC.

The J gene is TRBJ1-2, the V gene TRBV29-1; unclear D gene. Looked up from germline, CDR1 is SQVTM and CDR2 is ANQGSEA. The CDR3 consists of 11 residues. Trimming left V 2 bases short and J 6 bases short, with 7 bases between. The CDR3 spells CSVERLDGYTF. The CDR3 DNA is TGCAGCGTTGAACGTCTCGATGGCTACACCTTC.

CDR3 DNA sequence: TGTGCCAGTAGTATTCCTCGAGGGCCGGACACTGAAGCTTTCTTT. This translates into CASSIPRGPDTEAFF. The gene calls are TRBV19 and TRBJ1-1, with unresolved D. Trimming took off 3 bases at V and 3 bases at J, with 14 bases between the two ends. Looked up from germline, CDR1 is LNHDA and CDR2 is SQIVND (reference sequence). The CDR3 is made up of 15 amino acids.

The J gene is TRBJ1-5, the V gene TRBV6-1; no clear D gene. Germline lookup yields CDR1 MNHNS and CDR2 SASEGT. This CDR3 spans 15 amino acids. Between the trimmed V and J ends, which lost 4 bases and 0 bases, there was a span of 10 bases. CDR3 residues: CASSVVTNSNQPQHF. As DNA, the CDR3 is TGTGCCAGCAGTGTGGTCACCAATAGCAATCAGCCCCAGCATTTT.

The chain is built from TRBV19 and TRBJ1-5; a possible D gene is TRBD1 (5 bases). Germline V lookup: CDR1 LNHDA, CDR2 SQIVND (reference sequence). The CDR3 has 13 residues. V lost 4 bases and J 8 bases, leaving 12 bases between the germline ends. The CDR3 DNA is TGTGCCAGTAGTAGGGGCCGGGGGGAGCCCCAGCATTTT. Residues: CASSRGRGEPQHF.

This clone was detected once. A junction end diverges from the germline sequence, so it may reflect a read error. J is TRBJ2-4 and V is TRBV7-9; 8 positions agree with TRBD1. This CDR3 has 14 residues. The germline V gene encodes CDR1 SEHNR and CDR2 FQNEAQ (reference sequence). For the CDR3, the DNA is TGTGCCAGCAGCTTAGTAGTGGTCCGCAGGGGGCGATGCTTC. Residues: CASSLVVVRRGRCF.

V and J are TRBV27 and TRBJ1-6; possible D gene TRBD1, 5 bases. V lost 3 bases, J lost 13 bases, and 19 bases lay in between. The CDR3 length is 15 residues. Germline-derived CDR1 and CDR2 are MNHEY and SMNVEV (reference sequence). CDR3: CASSFTAGPGAPLHF. CDR3 nucleotide sequence: TGTGCCAGCAGTTTCACGGCAGGGCCGGGAGCGCCCCTCCACTTT.

The chain recombines TRBV18 with TRBJ2-7; TRBD2 aligns across 9 bases. Looked up from germline, CDR1 is KGHSH and CDR2 is LQKENI. The trim removed 6 bases at V and 3 bases at J, leaving 15 bases unmatched. The CDR3 has 17 amino acids. CDR3 loop: CASSPGPRRAGGYEQYF. CDR3 coding DNA: TGTGCCAGCTCCCCCGGACCCCGCCGAGCGGGAGGCTACGAGCAGTACTTC.

This clone was observed a single time. Other DNA variants within this sample encode the same CDR3. This chain uses TRBV9 with TRBJ2-5, with D perhaps matching TRBD1 (6 bases). Trimming cost V 0 bases and J 4 bases, with 7 bases left between them. The CDR3 length is 13 residues. Germline values: CDR1 SGDLS, CDR2 YYNGEE. CDR3 amino acids: CASSVGGLETQYF. The CDR3 nucleotides read TGTGCCAGCAGCGTAGGGGGGCTAGAGACCCAGTACTTC.

The chain has TRBV5-6 and TRBJ1-5; D is unresolved. The ends were cut back, 3 bases at V and 5 bases at J, with 9 bases in the middle. The germline V gene encodes CDR1 SGHDT and CDR2 YYEEEE. The CDR3 consists of 13 residues. The CDR3 DNA reads as TGTGCCAGCAGCTATCGGTGGGATCAGCCCCAGCATTTT. Amino acids: CASSYRWDQPQHF.

The genes are TRBV5-1 and TRBJ1-1; the D gene is possibly TRBD1 (6 bases). The ends were cut back, 2 bases at V and 0 bases at J, with 11 bases in the middle. This CDR3 is built from 15 residues. Germline CDR1 is SGHRS and CDR2 is YFSETQ. In DNA, the CDR3 is TGCGCCAGCAGCTTAGACGGGACACTGAACACTGAAGCTTTCTTT. This gives the protein CASSLDGTLNTEAFF.

This clone was observed a handful of times. This chain joins TRBV18 and TRBJ1-3, with D tentatively TRBD1 (6 bases). CDR1 and CDR2 from the germline V gene are KGHSH and LQKENI. The V end was cut by 4 bases, the J end by 0 bases, with 13 bases between. CDR3 length equals 16 residues. In nucleotides, the CDR3 is TGTGCCAGCTCACTAAACAGGGCTAGCTCTGGAAACACCATATATTTT. Translation gives CASSLNRASSGNTIYF.